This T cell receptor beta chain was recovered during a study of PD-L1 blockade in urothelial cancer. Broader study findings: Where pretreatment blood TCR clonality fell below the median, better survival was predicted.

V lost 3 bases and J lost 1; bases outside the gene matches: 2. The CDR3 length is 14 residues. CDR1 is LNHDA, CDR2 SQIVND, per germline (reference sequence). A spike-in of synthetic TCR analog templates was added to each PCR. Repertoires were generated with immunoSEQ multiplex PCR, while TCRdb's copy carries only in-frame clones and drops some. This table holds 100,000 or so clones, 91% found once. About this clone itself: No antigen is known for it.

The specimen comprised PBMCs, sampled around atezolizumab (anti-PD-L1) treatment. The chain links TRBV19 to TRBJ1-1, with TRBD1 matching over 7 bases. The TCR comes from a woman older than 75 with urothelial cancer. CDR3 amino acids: CASSMGTANTEAFF. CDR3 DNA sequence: TGTGCCAGTAGTATGGGGACAGCGAACACTGAAGCTTTCTTT.